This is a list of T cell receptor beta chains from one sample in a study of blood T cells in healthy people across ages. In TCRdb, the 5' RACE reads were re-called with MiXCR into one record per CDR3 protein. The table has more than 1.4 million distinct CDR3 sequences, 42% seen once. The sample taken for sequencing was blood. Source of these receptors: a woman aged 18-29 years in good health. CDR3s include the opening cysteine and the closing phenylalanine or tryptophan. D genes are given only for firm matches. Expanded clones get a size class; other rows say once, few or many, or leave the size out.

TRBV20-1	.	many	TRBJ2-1	TGCAGTGCTAGGGGCTACTCCTACAATGAGCAGTTCTTC	CSARGYSYNEQFF
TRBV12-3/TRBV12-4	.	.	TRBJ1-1	TGTGCCAGCAATAGGGCCGGGCGGACTTTCTTT	CASNRAGRTFF
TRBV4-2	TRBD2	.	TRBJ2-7	TGTGCCAGCAGCTTCCAAGAGACTAGCGGGGGGGAAGAGACCCGGTACTTC	CASSFQETSGGEETRYF
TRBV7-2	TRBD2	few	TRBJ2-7	TGTGCCAGCAGCCCTTTGGGACTAGTAGTGTCCTACGAGCAGTACTTC	CASSPLGLVVSYEQYF
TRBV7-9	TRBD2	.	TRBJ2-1	TGTGCCAGCAGTTCGGAGAGGACTAGCGGGGGGGGTGAGCAGTTCTTC	CASSSERTSGGGEQFF
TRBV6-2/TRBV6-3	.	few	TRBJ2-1	TGTGCCAGCAGGGCCCGAGGACTGGTGGGTCCTGAGCAGTTCTTC	CASRARGLVGPEQFF
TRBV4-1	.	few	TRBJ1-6	TGCGCCAGCAGCCAAGCTCTTTGGGGGGAAACCAATTCACCCCTCCACTTT	CASSQALWGETNSPLHF
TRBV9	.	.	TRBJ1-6	TGTGCCAGCAACGGCCCAATACAGAGGGGGTACTCAAGTTCACCCCTCCACTTT	CASNGPIQRGYSSSPLHF
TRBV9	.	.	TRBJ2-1	TGTGCCAGCAGCGCGTCCAGGGTGGGGTTGAACAATGAGCAGTTCTTC	CASSASRVGLNNEQFF
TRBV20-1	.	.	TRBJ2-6	TGCAGTGCTAGATGGGACGAGGGAACCAAATCTGGGGCCAACGTCCTGACTTTC	CSARWDEGTKSGANVLTF
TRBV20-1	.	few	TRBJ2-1	TGCAGTGCTACACGTTCGGGCTCCTACAATGAGCAGTTCTTC	CSATRSGSYNEQFF
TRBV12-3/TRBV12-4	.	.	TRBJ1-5	TGTGCCAGCAGGCCGGGGATCCAGCCCCAGCATTTT	CASRPGIQPQHF
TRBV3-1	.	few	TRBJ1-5	TGTGCCAGCAGCCAAGATCTATGGGCCAATCAGCCCCAGCATTTT	CASSQDLWANQPQHF
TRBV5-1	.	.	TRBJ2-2	TGCGCCAGCAGCTTGTCAAAGACCGGTCCGGGGGAGCTGTTTTTT	CASSLSKTGPGELFF
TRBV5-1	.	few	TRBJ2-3	TGCGCCAGCAGCTTGGTACCGGAGGTGAGCGCAGATACGCAGTATTTT	CASSLVPEVSADTQYF
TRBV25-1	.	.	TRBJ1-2	TGTGCCAGCAGTGAATGGATGGGTGGCTACACCTTC	CASSEWMGGYTF
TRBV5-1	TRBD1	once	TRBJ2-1	TGCGCCAGCAGCTTGGCGCGGGTGACAGGGCCGGCATCAGAGGAGCAGTTCTTC	CASSLARVTGPASEEQFF
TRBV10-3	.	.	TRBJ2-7	TGTGCCATCAGTGAGGCGAACACCTACGAGCAGTACTTC	CAISEANTYEQYF
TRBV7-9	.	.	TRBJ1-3	TGTGCCAGCAGCACCGGAGTCACCTCTGGAAACACCATATATTTT	CASSTGVTSGNTIYF
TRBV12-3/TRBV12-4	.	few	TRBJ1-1	TGTGCCAGCAGTTTGACAACGGTGAACACTGAAGCTTTCTTT	CASSLTTVNTEAFF
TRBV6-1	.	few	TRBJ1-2	TGTGCCAGCAGAGCAGGGTTCTATGGCTACACCTTC	CASRAGFYGYTF
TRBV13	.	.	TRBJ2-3	TGTGCCAGCAGCGCCACCGTGTCGACAGGAAGCACAGATACGCAGTATTTT	CASSATVSTGSTDTQYF
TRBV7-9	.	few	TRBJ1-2	TGTGCCAGCAGTCACCCTCGGGATGGAAGGGAGTACACCTTC	CASSHPRDGREYTF
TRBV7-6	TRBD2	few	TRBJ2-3	TGTGCCAGCAGCTTAGTAGTGGTGCGGGGGTCAGATACGCAGTATTTT	CASSLVVVRGSDTQYF
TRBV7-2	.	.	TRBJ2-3	TGTGCCAGCAGCCCTGCGGGACAGCGGTCAGATACGCAGTATTTT	CASSPAGQRSDTQYF
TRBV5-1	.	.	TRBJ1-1	TGCGCCAGCAGCCCCGGGACGGATCAAGCTTTCTTT	CASSPGTDQAFF
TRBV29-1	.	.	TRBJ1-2	TGCAGCGTTGTTACCGGCCCTAACTATGGCTACACCTTC	CSVVTGPNYGYTF
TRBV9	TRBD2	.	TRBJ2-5	TGTGCCAGCAGCCCATTCAGCGGGGGCGCTAGCGGTTCGTACCAAGAGACCCAGTACTTC	CASSPFSGGASGSYQETQYF
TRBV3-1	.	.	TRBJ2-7	TGTGCCAGCAGCCAAGCGGCGACAGCCAATGAGCAGTACTTC	CASSQAATANEQYF
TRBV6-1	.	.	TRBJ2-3	TGTGCCAGCAGCCGTCGGGGGCGCGGGACCACAAGGGTCACAGATACGCAGTATTTT	CASSRRGRGTTRVTDTQYF
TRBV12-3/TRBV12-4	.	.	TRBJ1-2	TGTGCCAGCACTAAAGGGTGGGGGGATGGCTACACCTTC	CASTKGWGDGYTF
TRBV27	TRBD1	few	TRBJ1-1	TGTGCCAGCAGTGTCGACAGGGGTAGCACTGAAGCTTTCTTT	CASSVDRGSTEAFF
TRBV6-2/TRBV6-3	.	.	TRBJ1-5	TGTGCCAGCAGTCCCACCGGGGGGTATGATCAGCCCCAGCATTTT	CASSPTGGYDQPQHF
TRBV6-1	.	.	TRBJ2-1	TGTGCCAGCAGGACGGGCGGTACCCCCTACGAGCAGTTCTTC	CASRTGGTPYEQFF
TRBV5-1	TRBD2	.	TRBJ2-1	TGCGCCAGCAGCTTGGCCGGGACTACCTCCTACAATGAGCAGTTCTTC	CASSLAGTTSYNEQFF
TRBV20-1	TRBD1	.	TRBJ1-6	TGCAGTGCTGGACTCGGGACAGGGTCTTCACCCCTCCACTTT	CSAGLGTGSSPLHF
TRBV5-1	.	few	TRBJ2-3	TGCGCCAGCAGCTTGGTTGGGGGAGGCCTAACCACAGATACGCAGTATTTT	CASSLVGGGLTTDTQYF
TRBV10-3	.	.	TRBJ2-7	TGTGCCATCAGCCCGACAGAATTCTACGAGCAGTACTTC	CAISPTEFYEQYF
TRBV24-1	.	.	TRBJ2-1	TGTGCCACCAGTGACCCGACTGGACTAACCGATGAGCAGTTCTTC	CATSDPTGLTDEQFF
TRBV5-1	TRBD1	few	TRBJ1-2	TGCGCCAGCGGACAGGGGGAAGCCTATGGCTACACCTTC	CASGQGEAYGYTF
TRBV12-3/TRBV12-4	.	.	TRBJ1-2	TGTGCCAGCAGTTTGAACGAGGGAAGCTATGGCTACACCTTC	CASSLNEGSYGYTF
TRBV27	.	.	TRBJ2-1	TGTGCCAGCAGTACGGTAGACAATGAGCAGTTCTTC	CASSTVDNEQFF
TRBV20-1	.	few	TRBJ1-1	TGCAGTGCTAGGCCCAAGAACACTGAAGCTTTCTTT	CSARPKNTEAFF
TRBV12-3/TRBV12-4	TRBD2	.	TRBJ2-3	TGTGCCAGCAGAACACGGGGACTAGCGGGAGCAGATACGCAGTATTTT	CASRTRGLAGADTQYF
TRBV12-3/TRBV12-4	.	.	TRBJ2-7	TGTGCCAGCAGGGCGGCAACCTACAATGAGCAGTACTTC	CASRAATYNEQYF
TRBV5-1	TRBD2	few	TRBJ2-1	TGCGCCAGCAGCCCCTGGGGACTAGCGGGTAATGAGCAGTTCTTC	CASSPWGLAGNEQFF
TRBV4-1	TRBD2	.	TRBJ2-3	TGCGCCAGCAGCCGGTCGGTGGGCACTAGCGGGGGGCTCACAGATACGCAGTATTTT	CASSRSVGTSGGLTDTQYF
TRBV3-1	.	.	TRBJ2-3	TGTGCCAGCAGCCAAGGATTTCTACCGAAAGATACGCAGTATTTT	CASSQGFLPKDTQYF
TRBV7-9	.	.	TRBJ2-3	TGTGCCAGCAGCTCGGCAGGGCGCACAGATACGCAGTATTTT	CASSSAGRTDTQYF
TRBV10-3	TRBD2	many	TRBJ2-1	TGTGCCATCACCGAACTAGCGGGTAGCTACAATGAGCAGTTCTTC	CAITELAGSYNEQFF
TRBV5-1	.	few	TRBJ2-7	TGCGCCAGCAGCGTACTGGTCGGTAGCTCCTACAATGAGCAGTACTTC	CASSVLVGSSYNEQYF
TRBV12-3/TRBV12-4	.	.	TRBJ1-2	TGTGCCAGCAGTTTAGATTTGGGGGCAGGTGGCTACACCTTC	CASSLDLGAGGYTF
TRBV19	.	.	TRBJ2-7	TGTGCCAGTCGTTACCGGGACGACTACTACGAGCAGTACTTC	CASRYRDDYYEQYF
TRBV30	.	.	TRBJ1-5	TGTGCCTGGAGTGTAACGGGCAGCAAACAGCCCCAGCATTTT	CAWSVTGSKQPQHF